This T cell receptor (beta chain) was sequenced during a study of blood T cell dynamics during melanoma immunotherapy. This CDR3 is 15 amino acids long. V dropped 0 bases and J dropped 8; count of bases not matched to a gene: 7. CDR1 and CDR2 from the germline V gene are LNHDA and SQIVND (reference sequence). Study outcomes and limitations: Whether repertoire-driving clones were melanoma-specific could not be determined.

With regard to this clone: As yet, its antigen is unknown.

The protocol was immunoSEQ multiplex PCR, while the TCRdb copy is restricted to in-frame clones and leaves out a portion. The table has approximately 6,900 clones, about three quarters seen once. Sample time point: pre-treatment baseline. Sampling occurred pretreatment (T0) and at week 3 (W3), after cycle one of checkpoint blockade. Disease control meant complete response, partial response or stable disease at 12 weeks. Prior systemic cancer therapy, immunosuppressant use and other active malignancies excluded patients. The rearrangement joins TRBV19 to TRBJ1-2, with 9 bases identical to TRBD1. This material consisted of blood, taken from a patient treated with checkpoint blockade. This TCR was recovered from a human donor with melanoma. The CDR3 region is CASSIEVQGAHGYTF. CDR3 nucleotide sequence: TGTGCCAGTAGTATAGAGGTACAGGGGGCGCACGGCTACACCTTC.